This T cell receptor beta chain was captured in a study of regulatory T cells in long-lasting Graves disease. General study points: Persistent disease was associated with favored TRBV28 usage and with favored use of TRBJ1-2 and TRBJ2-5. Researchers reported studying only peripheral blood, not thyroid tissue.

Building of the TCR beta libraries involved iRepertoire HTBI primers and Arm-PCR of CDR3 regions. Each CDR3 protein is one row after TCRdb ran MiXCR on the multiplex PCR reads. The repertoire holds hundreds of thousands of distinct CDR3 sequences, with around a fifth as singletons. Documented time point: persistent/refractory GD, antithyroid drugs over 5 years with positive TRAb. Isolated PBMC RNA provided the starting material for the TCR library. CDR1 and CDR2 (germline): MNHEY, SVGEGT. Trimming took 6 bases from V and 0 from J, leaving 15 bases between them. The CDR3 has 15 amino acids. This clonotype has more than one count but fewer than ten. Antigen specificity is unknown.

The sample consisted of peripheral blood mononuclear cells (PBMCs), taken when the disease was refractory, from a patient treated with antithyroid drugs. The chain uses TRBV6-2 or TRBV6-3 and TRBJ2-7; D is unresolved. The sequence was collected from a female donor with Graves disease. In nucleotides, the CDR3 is TGTGCCAGCAGCTACGGGTCGGTTCTCTCCTACGAGCAGTACTTC. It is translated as CASSYGSVLSYEQYF.